A selection of T cell receptor beta chains follows, all from one sample in a study of cytomegalovirus exposure and HLA in healthy donors. The assay was immunoSEQ multiplex PCR, and TCRdb's table has in-frame clones only and misses some. The sample comprises 200,000 to 250,000 clones, 76% of which are singletons, and roughly 0.62% rests with the top ten. The sequencing sample was made of PBMCs. The origin of the receptors is a man aged 18 to 29 in good health and CMV-seronegative. Both conserved end residues are part of each CDR3. The D gene is left open where the match is weak. The size of a clone is reported for some rows only, either as once, few or many, or as a class for expanded clones.

D | size | J | V | CDR3 | DNA
. | . | TRBJ2-2 | TRBV2 | CASSQLGGGRDTGELFF | TGTGCCAGCAGCCAACTGGGGGGTGGTAGGGACACCGGGGAGCTGTTTTTT
TRBD2 | . | TRBJ2-7 | TRBV10-3 | CAISVQWGLAGRGEQYF | TGTGCCATCAGTGTCCAGTGGGGACTAGCGGGACGGGGCGAGCAGTACTTC
. | . | TRBJ1-1 | TRBV6-5 | CASSTFGEAFF | TGTGCCAGCAGTACTTTCGGGGAAGCTTTCTTT
TRBD1 | . | TRBJ1-5 | TRBV6-1 | CASSYGQGPQPQHF | TGTGCCAGCAGCTACGGACAGGGGCCACAGCCCCAGCATTTT
. | . | TRBJ2-1 | TRBV13 | CASSFGGGSYNEQFF | TGTGCCAGCAGCTTTGGCGGTGGGTCCTACAATGAGCAGTTCTTC
TRBD1 | . | TRBJ2-7 | TRBV11-2 | CASSPGQVSYEQYF | TGTGCCAGCAGCCCGGGACAGGTCTCCTACGAGCAGTACTTC
. | . | TRBJ2-7 | TRBV29-1 | CSVGSGLNPYEQYF | TGCAGCGTTGGGTCAGGCCTAAATCCCTACGAGCAGTACTTC
TRBD1 | . | TRBJ1-6 | TRBV30 | CAWGTGRDSPLHF | TGTGCCTGGGGGACAGGGAGAGACTCACCCCTCCACTTT
TRBD2 | . | TRBJ2-1 | TRBV28 | CASSPNPGLAGGGSYNEQFF | TGTGCCAGCAGCCCCAACCCGGGACTAGCGGGAGGGGGCTCCTACAATGAGCAGTTCTTC
. | . | TRBJ2-1 | TRBV6-5 | CASSRYRVYEQFF | TGTGCCAGCAGCCGATATCGAGTCTATGAGCAGTTCTTC
. | . | TRBJ2-3 | TRBV28 | CASSLGAHRQVVGTDTQYF | TGTGCCAGCAGCTTGGGGGCCCACCGACAGGTCGTTGGCACAGATACGCAGTATTTT
. | . | TRBJ1-2 | TRBV19 | CASSIGQRESYGYTF | TGTGCCAGTAGTATAGGACAGCGTGAAAGTTATGGCTACACCTTC
TRBD1 | . | TRBJ2-1 | TRBV19 | CATKDGTGFGREQFF | TGTGCCACCAAAGACGGGACAGGGTTCGGTCGTGAGCAGTTCTTC
. | . | TRBJ1-1 | TRBV30 | CAWATQGSEAFF | TGTGCCTGGGCCACCCAGGGGAGTGAAGCTTTCTTT
TRBD1 | . | TRBJ2-4 | TRBV29-1 | CSGGTGLNIQYF | TGCAGCGGAGGGACAGGGTTAAACATTCAGTACTTC
TRBD2 | few | TRBJ2-1 | TRBV6-1 | CASSELAGGYNEQFF | TGTGCCAGCAGTGAACTAGCGGGAGGGTACAATGAGCAGTTCTTC
. | . | TRBJ2-1 | TRBV5-1 | CASSWGTFPGGEQFF | TGCGCCAGCAGCTGGGGGACCTTCCCGGGGGGCGAGCAGTTCTTC
TRBD2 | . | TRBJ2-7 | TRBV27 | CASSLLGGMYEQYF | TGTGCCAGCAGTCTGCTGGGGGGGATGTACGAGCAGTACTTC
. | . | TRBJ2-1 | TRBV5-1 | CASSLVGGNEQFF | TGCGCCAGCAGCTTGGTCGGAGGCAATGAGCAGTTCTTC
TRBD1 | . | TRBJ2-3 | TRBV6-4 | CASSDGPGGSPGSTDTQYF | TGTGCCAGCAGTGACGGTCCAGGGGGCTCGCCGGGAAGCACAGATACGCAGTATTTT
. | few | TRBJ2-1 | TRBV6-5 | CATQGDEQFF | TGTGCCACCCAAGGGGATGAGCAGTTCTTC
. | . | TRBJ1-2 | TRBV14 | CASSHGRDYGYTF | TGTGCCAGCAGCCACGGGAGGGACTATGGCTACACCTTC
TRBD1 | few | TRBJ1-1 | TRBV29-1 | CSVELGTVNTEAFF | TGCAGCGTTGAGTTGGGGACAGTGAACACTGAAGCTTTCTTT
. | . | TRBJ1-5 | TRBV19 | CAARGLLSNQPQHF | TGTGCCGCTAGGGGACTACTTAGCAATCAGCCCCAGCATTTT
. | . | TRBJ1-3 | TRBV7-2 | CASSPGVGRDSGNTIYF | TGTGCCAGCAGCCCAGGGGTCGGACGGGACTCTGGAAACACCATATATTTT
. | . | TRBJ2-1 | TRBV14 | CASSQDMSMHAGEQFF | TGTGCCAGCAGCCAAGATATGAGTATGCACGCCGGTGAGCAGTTCTTC
. | . | TRBJ2-7 | TRBV6-6 | CASTPRRGDHEQYF | TGTGCCAGCACCCCCCGTAGAGGTGATCACGAGCAGTACTTC
. | . | TRBJ2-7 | TRBV7-6 | CASSLVQPGEQYF | TGTGCCAGCAGCTTAGTCCAGCCGGGCGAGCAGTACTTC
. | few | TRBJ2-3 | TRBV5-1 | CASSLDAGWADTQYF | TGCGCCAGCAGCTTGGATGCGGGATGGGCAGATACGCAGTATTTT
. | . | TRBJ1-2 | TRBV7-2 | CASSLVATEENYGYTF | TGTGCCAGCAGCTTAGTCGCGACAGAGGAGAACTATGGCTACACCTTC
TRBD2 | . | TRBJ2-7 | TRBV5-4 | CASSPTPGLAGGEAQYF | TGTGCCAGCAGCCCGACCCCGGGACTAGCGGGAGGAGAGGCCCAGTACTTC
TRBD1 | . | TRBJ1-1 | TRBV19 | CASSMGMTGSRAFF | TGTGCCAGTAGTATGGGGATGACAGGGAGTAGGGCTTTCTTT
TRBD1 | . | TRBJ2-5 | TRBV10-2 | CASPGTGRETQYF | TGCGCCAGTCCTGGGACAGGGAGGGAGACCCAGTACTTC
. | . | TRBJ2-1 | TRBV9 | CASSVDVGSFNNEQFF | TGTGCCAGCAGCGTAGACGTCGGGAGCTTTAACAATGAGCAGTTCTTC
TRBD2 | . | TRBJ2-1 | TRBV4-1 | CASSRASGSSYNEQFF | TGCGCCAGCAGTCGAGCTAGCGGGAGCTCCTACAATGAGCAGTTCTTC
. | . | TRBJ2-5 | TRBV14 | CASSQDDPTVQETQYF | TGTGCCAGCAGCCAAGATGACCCGACAGTCCAAGAGACCCAGTACTTC
TRBD1 | . | TRBJ1-1 | TRBV28 | CASSIRTGWTEAFF | TGTGCCAGCAGTATCAGGACAGGGTGGACTGAAGCTTTCTTT
. | . | TRBJ2-1 | TRBV19 | CASSPGVGQSSYNEQFF | TGTGCCAGTAGTCCCGGGGTAGGGCAGAGCTCCTACAATGAGCAGTTCTTC
TRBD1 | . | TRBJ2-1 | TRBV5-1 | CASSSQDRGTYNEQFF | TGCGCCAGCAGCTCACAGGACAGGGGTACCTACAATGAGCAGTTCTTC
TRBD1 | . | TRBJ2-7 | TRBV6-5 | CASSGTGWYEQYF | TGTGCCAGCTCCGGGACAGGATGGTACGAGCAGTACTTC